Listed below are T cell receptor beta chains from one sample, sequenced in a study of shared clonotypes between healthy human individuals. The data were produced by immunoSEQ multiplex PCR, yet TCRdb's version contains in-frame clones alone and is incomplete. The sample has around 320,000 clones, around 87% seen once; the top ten hold about 17%. The source material was memory CD8+ T cells sorted from blood. These receptors originate from a man younger than 35 in good health. Each CDR3 is given with its conserved first and last residue. D genes are given only for firm matches. The size entry is marked missing in some rows and otherwise reads once, few, many or a size class.

d_gene: .
v_gene: TRBV4-1
j_gene: TRBJ2-7
abundance: .
CDR3nt: TGCGCCAGCAGCCAAACCTCGAGACCAGGGGGAGGGTCCGCCTACGAGCAGTACTTC
CDR3aa: CASSQTSRPGGGSAYEQYF

d_gene: .
v_gene: TRBV27
j_gene: TRBJ2-5
abundance: .
CDR3nt: TGTGCCAGCAGTTTATGGACCGGGGAGACCCAGTACTTC
CDR3aa: CASSLWTGETQYF

d_gene: .
v_gene: TRBV14
j_gene: TRBJ1-2
abundance: .
CDR3nt: TGTGCCAGCAGCCAATCCTTTGGGCGGGATTACTATGGCTACACCTTC
CDR3aa: CASSQSFGRDYYGYTF

d_gene: TRBD1
v_gene: TRBV28
j_gene: TRBJ2-7
abundance: .
CDR3nt: TGTGCCAGCAGGCCGACAGGGTGGCACGAGCAGTACTTC
CDR3aa: CASRPTGWHEQYF

d_gene: .
v_gene: TRBV6-6
j_gene: TRBJ2-1
abundance: .
CDR3nt: TGTGCCAGCGGGGGGACTCGGAATGAGCAGTTCTTC
CDR3aa: CASGGTRNEQFF

d_gene: TRBD2
v_gene: TRBV5-4
j_gene: TRBJ2-3
abundance: .
CDR3nt: TGTGCCAGCAGCTCGATTAGCGGGGCAGATACGCAGTATTTT
CDR3aa: CASSSISGADTQYF

d_gene: .
v_gene: TRBV27
j_gene: TRBJ1-4
abundance: .
CDR3nt: TGTGCCAGCAGTTTCAGAGGGGAAAAACTGTTTTTT
CDR3aa: CASSFRGEKLFF

d_gene: .
v_gene: TRBV27
j_gene: TRBJ1-3
abundance: .
CDR3nt: TGTGCCAGCAGACCAGGGGTCTCTGGAAACACCATATATTTT
CDR3aa: CASRPGVSGNTIYF

d_gene: TRBD1
v_gene: TRBV7-2
j_gene: TRBJ1-2
abundance: .
CDR3nt: TGTGCCAGCAGCTACCCGGCAGGGGGCTATGGCTACACCTTC
CDR3aa: CASSYPAGGYGYTF

d_gene: .
v_gene: TRBV7-8
j_gene: TRBJ2-5
abundance: .
CDR3nt: TGTGCCAGCAGCCCGAAGCGACACCCTGGAGAGACCCAGTACTTC
CDR3aa: CASSPKRHPGETQYF

d_gene: TRBD2
v_gene: TRBV2
j_gene: TRBJ2-3
abundance: .
CDR3nt: TGTGCCCCCTCCGCAGCTCCGGGACTAGCGATTACAGATACGCAGTATTTT
CDR3aa: CAPSAAPGLAITDTQYF

d_gene: .
v_gene: TRBV5-1
j_gene: TRBJ2-7
abundance: .
CDR3nt: TGCGCCAGCAGCTTGAGCGCCCGAGCGGACAGCTACGAGCAGTACTTC
CDR3aa: CASSLSARADSYEQYF

d_gene: .
v_gene: TRBV18
j_gene: TRBJ2-2
abundance: .
CDR3nt: TGTGCCAGCTCCCCTTCCATCGCGAACACCGGGGAGCTGTTTTTT
CDR3aa: CASSPSIANTGELFF

d_gene: .
v_gene: TRBV6-5
j_gene: TRBJ1-2
abundance: .
CDR3nt: TGTGCCATTTTCGGGGCGGACTATGGCTACACCTTC
CDR3aa: CAIFGADYGYTF

d_gene: .
v_gene: TRBV9
j_gene: TRBJ2-7
abundance: .
CDR3nt: TGTGCCAGCAGCGTAGGCGGGACCAACTACGAGCAGTACTTC
CDR3aa: CASSVGGTNYEQYF

d_gene: TRBD1
v_gene: TRBV5-1
j_gene: TRBJ2-1
abundance: few
CDR3nt: TGCGCCAGCAGCTTGAAAGCGGCAGGGACAGGGGTCTTTAGCTCCTACAATGAGCAGTTCTTC
CDR3aa: CASSLKAAGTGVFSSYNEQFF

d_gene: .
v_gene: TRBV5-1
j_gene: TRBJ2-7
abundance: .
CDR3nt: TGCGCCAGCGCCGCCCCCGACGGTACCTACGAGCAGTACTTC
CDR3aa: CASAAPDGTYEQYF

d_gene: .
v_gene: TRBV27
j_gene: TRBJ2-7
abundance: .
CDR3nt: TGTGCCAGCAGTTTTGGGTGGGAGAGCTCCTACGAGCAGTACTTC
CDR3aa: CASSFGWESSYEQYF

d_gene: TRBD2
v_gene: TRBV4-3
j_gene: TRBJ2-1
abundance: .
CDR3nt: TGCGCCAGCAGCCAAGATCTAGCGGACTACAATGAGCAGTTCTTC
CDR3aa: CASSQDLADYNEQFF

d_gene: .
v_gene: TRBV19
j_gene: TRBJ1-6
abundance: .
CDR3nt: TGTGCCAGTAGTGGGGACTTGAATTCACCCCTCCACTTT
CDR3aa: CASSGDLNSPLHF

d_gene: TRBD1
v_gene: TRBV27
j_gene: TRBJ2-3
abundance: .
CDR3nt: TGTGCCACCCAGGGGGCCCGGTCAGATACGCAGTATTTT
CDR3aa: CATQGARSDTQYF

d_gene: TRBD2
v_gene: TRBV10-2
j_gene: TRBJ2-3
abundance: .
CDR3nt: TGCGCCAGCAGGGGGGGACTAGCGGGACCTCCGGGCGGTGCAGATACGCAGTATTTT
CDR3aa: CASRGGLAGPPGGADTQYF

d_gene: .
v_gene: TRBV5-6
j_gene: TRBJ2-7
abundance: .
CDR3nt: TGTGCCAGCAGCTTGGAAGAATTTGGAGCCTACGAGCAGTACTTC
CDR3aa: CASSLEEFGAYEQYF

d_gene: TRBD1
v_gene: TRBV10-3
j_gene: TRBJ1-1
abundance: .
CDR3nt: TGTGCCATCAGCCGGGGACAGGGTCTGAACACTGAAGCTTTCTTT
CDR3aa: CAISRGQGLNTEAFF

d_gene: .
v_gene: TRBV11-2
j_gene: TRBJ1-5
abundance: .
CDR3nt: TGTGCCAGCAGCTTAGATGGGGGGGATCAGCCCCAGCATTTT
CDR3aa: CASSLDGGDQPQHF

d_gene: .
v_gene: TRBV6-1
j_gene: TRBJ2-6
abundance: .
CDR3nt: TGTGCCAGCAGCGAATACTTTTTACAGGGTAGGGTCTCTGGGGCCAACGTCCTGACTTTC
CDR3aa: CASSEYFLQGRVSGANVLTF

d_gene: .
v_gene: TRBV9
j_gene: TRBJ2-7
abundance: .
CDR3nt: TGTGCCAGCAGCGTAGCTCTACACTACGAGCAGTACTTC
CDR3aa: CASSVALHYEQYF

d_gene: TRBD2
v_gene: TRBV27
j_gene: TRBJ2-7
abundance: .
CDR3nt: TGTGCCAGCAACCCTTCGGGACTAGCGGGAGAAAGCGAGCAGTACTTC
CDR3aa: CASNPSGLAGESEQYF

d_gene: .
v_gene: TRBV25-1
j_gene: TRBJ1-2
abundance: .
CDR3nt: TGTGCCAGCAGTGACCTACCAAAAAAGGGGTCCTATAACTATGGCTACACCTTC
CDR3aa: CASSDLPKKGSYNYGYTF

d_gene: TRBD2
v_gene: TRBV15
j_gene: TRBJ2-5
abundance: .
CDR3nt: TGTGCCACCAGCTATCTAGCGGGGGTCCCCCGCGGCCAGTACTTC
CDR3aa: CATSYLAGVPRGQYF

d_gene: TRBD2
v_gene: TRBV5-1
j_gene: TRBJ2-1
abundance: once
CDR3nt: TGCGCCAGCAGCTGGGCTAGCGGGCGAATATATCACGGTGAGCAGTTCTTC
CDR3aa: CASSWASGRIYHGEQFF

d_gene: .
v_gene: TRBV10-2
j_gene: TRBJ1-5
abundance: .
CDR3nt: TGCGCCAGCAGTGAGCCCCCCGGATACGGGCAGCAGCCCCAGCATTTT
CDR3aa: CASSEPPGYGQQPQHF

d_gene: TRBD1
v_gene: TRBV6-5
j_gene: TRBJ1-4
abundance: .
CDR3nt: TGTGCCAGCAGTTACGGGACAGGGGCTAATGAAAAACTGTTTTTT
CDR3aa: CASSYGTGANEKLFF

d_gene: .
v_gene: TRBV6-5
j_gene: TRBJ2-2
abundance: .
CDR3nt: TGTGCCAGCAGTTTCGGGCCCTGGGGGGAGCTGTTTTTT
CDR3aa: CASSFGPWGELFF

d_gene: TRBD1
v_gene: TRBV5-4
j_gene: TRBJ2-7
abundance: once
CDR3nt: TGTGCCAGCAGCCCTCGGGACAGCCCCTACGAGCAGTACTTC
CDR3aa: CASSPRDSPYEQYF

d_gene: .
v_gene: TRBV4-1
j_gene: TRBJ2-5
abundance: .
CDR3nt: TGCGCCAGCAGCCGGCTAGAGGGGGAAGAGACCCAGTACTTC
CDR3aa: CASSRLEGEETQYF

d_gene: .
v_gene: TRBV7-9
j_gene: TRBJ2-1
abundance: .
CDR3nt: TGTGCCAGCAGCTTAGGGCCAGGGAGAATAAATGAGCAGTTCTTC
CDR3aa: CASSLGPGRINEQFF

d_gene: TRBD1
v_gene: TRBV12-5
j_gene: TRBJ2-7
abundance: .
CDR3nt: TGTGCTAGTGGGATTCCGGGACAGGGCTACTACGAGCAGTACTTC
CDR3aa: CASGIPGQGYYEQYF

d_gene: .
v_gene: TRBV25-1
j_gene: TRBJ2-7
abundance: .
CDR3nt: TGTGCCAGCAGTGAATATTGGGTCAACGAGCAGTACTTC
CDR3aa: CASSEYWVNEQYF

d_gene: TRBD2
v_gene: TRBV11-2
j_gene: TRBJ2-1
abundance: .
CDR3nt: TGTGCCAGCAGCTTAGTACTAGCGGTTTACAATGAGCAGTTCTTC
CDR3aa: CASSLVLAVYNEQFF

d_gene: TRBD1
v_gene: TRBV5-4
j_gene: TRBJ1-3
abundance: .
CDR3nt: TGTGCCAGCAGCTCGCGGACAGGGCTGAGCGGTGGAAACACCATATATTTT
CDR3aa: CASSSRTGLSGGNTIYF

d_gene: .
v_gene: TRBV4-1
j_gene: TRBJ2-7
abundance: .
CDR3nt: TGCGCCAGCAGCCAAGAAGGGGTGGGGGCCTCCTACGAGCAGTACTTC
CDR3aa: CASSQEGVGASYEQYF

d_gene: .
v_gene: TRBV4-3
j_gene: TRBJ2-4
abundance: .
CDR3nt: TGCGCCAGCAGCCAAGTTTACCGTTCCGTGGAATTGCTAGCCAAAAACATTCAGTACTTC
CDR3aa: CASSQVYRSVELLAKNIQYF

d_gene: .
v_gene: TRBV19
j_gene: TRBJ2-7
abundance: medium-sized
CDR3nt: TGTGCCAGTAGTTTCCGACTCGGCTACGAGCAGTACTTC
CDR3aa: CASSFRLGYEQYF

d_gene: .
v_gene: TRBV30
j_gene: TRBJ2-7
abundance: .
CDR3nt: TGTGCCTGGAGTAAGTTCGAGCAGTACTTC
CDR3aa: CAWSKFEQYF

d_gene: TRBD1
v_gene: TRBV4-1
j_gene: TRBJ2-7
abundance: .
CDR3nt: TGCGCCAGCAGCGGGACAGGGGGCTGGGAGCAGTACTTC
CDR3aa: CASSGTGGWEQYF

d_gene: .
v_gene: TRBV5-4
j_gene: TRBJ2-7
abundance: .
CDR3nt: TGTGCCAGCAGCTCTGGCGGGCTGAGCTCCTACGAGCAGTACTTC
CDR3aa: CASSSGGLSSYEQYF

d_gene: .
v_gene: TRBV7-8
j_gene: TRBJ2-5
abundance: .
CDR3nt: TGTGCCAGCAGCTTTGCCAGACAAGAGACCCAGTACTTC
CDR3aa: CASSFARQETQYF

d_gene: TRBD1
v_gene: TRBV4-1
j_gene: TRBJ2-7
abundance: once
CDR3nt: TGCGCCAGCAGCCAAGAGGCAGGGGGCTCCTACGAGCAGTACTTC
CDR3aa: CASSQEAGGSYEQYF

d_gene: .
v_gene: TRBV9
j_gene: TRBJ2-7
abundance: .
CDR3nt: TGTGCCAGCAGCGTAGGAGCAGACTACGAGCAGTACTTC
CDR3aa: CASSVGADYEQYF

d_gene: TRBD1
v_gene: TRBV6-5
j_gene: TRBJ2-7
abundance: .
CDR3nt: TGTGCCAGCAGTCCGGGACAGGGGATCGAGCAGTACTTC
CDR3aa: CASSPGQGIEQYF

d_gene: TRBD1
v_gene: TRBV7-9
j_gene: TRBJ2-7
abundance: .
CDR3nt: TGTGCCAGCAGCCGCGGGACAGGTTACGAGCAGTACTTC
CDR3aa: CASSRGTGYEQYF